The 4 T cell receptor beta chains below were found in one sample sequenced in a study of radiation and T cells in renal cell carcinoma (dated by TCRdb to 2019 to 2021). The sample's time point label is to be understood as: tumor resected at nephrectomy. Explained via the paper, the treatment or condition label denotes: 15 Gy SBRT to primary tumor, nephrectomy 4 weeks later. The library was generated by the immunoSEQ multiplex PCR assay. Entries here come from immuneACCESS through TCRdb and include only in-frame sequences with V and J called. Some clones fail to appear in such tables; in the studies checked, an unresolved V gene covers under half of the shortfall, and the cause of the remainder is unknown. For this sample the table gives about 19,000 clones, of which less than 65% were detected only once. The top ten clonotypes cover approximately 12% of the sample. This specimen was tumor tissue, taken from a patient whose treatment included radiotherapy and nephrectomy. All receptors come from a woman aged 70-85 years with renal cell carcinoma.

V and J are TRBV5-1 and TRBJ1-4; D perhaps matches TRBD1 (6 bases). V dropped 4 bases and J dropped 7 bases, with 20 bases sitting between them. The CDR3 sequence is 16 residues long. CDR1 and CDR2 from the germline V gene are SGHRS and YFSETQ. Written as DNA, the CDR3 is TGCGCCAGCAGCAGCTCAGGGGTGGGGATAGGTGAAAAACTGTTTTTT. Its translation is CASSSSGVGIGEKLFF.

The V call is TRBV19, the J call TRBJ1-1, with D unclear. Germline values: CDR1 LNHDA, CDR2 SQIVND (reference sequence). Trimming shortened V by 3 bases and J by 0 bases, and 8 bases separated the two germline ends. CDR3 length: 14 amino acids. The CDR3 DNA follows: TGTGCCAGTAGTATTGCAGGAATGAACACTGAAGCTTTCTTT. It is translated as CASSIAGMNTEAFF.

CDR3 region: CSVAAGSNEKLFF. In nucleotides, the CDR3 is TGCAGCGTTGCGGCAGGCTCTAATGAAAAACTGTTTTTT. This chain uses TRBV29-1 with TRBJ1-4, with unresolved D. V lost 4 bases and J lost 3, with 9 bases in between. The CDR3 is made up of 13 amino acids. The germline gives CDR1 SQVTM, CDR2 ANQGSEA.

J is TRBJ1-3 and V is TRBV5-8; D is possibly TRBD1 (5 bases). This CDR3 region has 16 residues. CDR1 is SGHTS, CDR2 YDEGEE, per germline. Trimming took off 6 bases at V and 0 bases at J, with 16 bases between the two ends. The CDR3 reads CASNSGGAYSGNTIYF. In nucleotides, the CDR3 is TGTGCCAGCAATTCCGGCGGGGCCTACTCTGGAAACACCATATATTTT.